This passage covers 3 T cell receptor beta chains from one sample sequenced in a study of T-cell reconstitution after alpha-beta-depleted transplantation in children. Unique molecular identifiers featured in how the TCRbeta library was prepared. MiXCR was run by TCRdb on the PCR reads, yielding one entry per CDR3 protein. The sample lists hundreds of thousands of distinct CDR3 sequences; about 8.2% were seen once. The sample in question was PBMCs, mostly from graft donor cells, obtained 360 days after TCRalphabeta/CD19-depleted stem cell transplant. The receptors here all came from a male patient between 2 and 10 years old who had a stem cell transplant for acute myeloid leukemia, so the T cells may come from the graft donor.

A remark on this clonotype: Germline and junction disagree at one end, which may indicate a read error. This chain joins TRBV7-9 and TRBJ2-1, with D possibly being TRBD1 (7 bases). CDR3 length: 15 residues. Germline assignment: CDR1 SEHNR and CDR2 FQNEAQ (reference sequence). The CDR3 reads CASSSQGGRWLEQLF. In DNA, the CDR3 is TGTGCCAGCAGCTCTCAGGGGGGACGTTGGCTAGAGCAGTTATTC.

The genes are TRBV12-3 or TRBV12-4 and TRBJ2-4; 7 bases match TRBD2. CDR3 length: 16 amino acids. V gave up 5 bases and J gave up 1 base; unmatched junction bases: 8. The CDR3 DNA reads as TGTGCCAGCAGTCCCAATCGGGGGGTTGCCAAAAACATTCAGTACTTC. Protein sequence: CASSPNRGVAKNIQYF.

V usage is TRBV20-1 and J usage is TRBJ2-1; D is unresolved. The V and J ends lost 8 bases and 2 bases respectively, with 10 bases between them. This CDR3 is built from 12 residues. Germline-derived CDR1 and CDR2 are DFQATT and SNEGSKA (reference sequence). CDR3 residues: CSIDTTYNEQFF. CDR3 sequence (DNA): TGCAGTATTGACACGACCTACAATGAGCAGTTCTTC.